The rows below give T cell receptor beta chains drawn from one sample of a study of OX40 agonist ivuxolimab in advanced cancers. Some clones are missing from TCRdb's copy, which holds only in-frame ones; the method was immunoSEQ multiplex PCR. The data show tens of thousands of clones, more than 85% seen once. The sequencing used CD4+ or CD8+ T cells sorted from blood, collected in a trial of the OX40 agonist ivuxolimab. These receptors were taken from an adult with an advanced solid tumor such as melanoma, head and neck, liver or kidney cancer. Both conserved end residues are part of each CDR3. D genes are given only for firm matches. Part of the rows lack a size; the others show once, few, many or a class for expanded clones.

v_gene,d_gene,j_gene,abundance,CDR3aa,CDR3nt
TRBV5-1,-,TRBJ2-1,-,CASSFVLAEGSYNEQFF,TGCGCCAGCAGCTTCGTCCTAGCAGAGGGCTCCTACAATGAGCAGTTCTTC
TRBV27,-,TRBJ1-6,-,CASSLSSYNSPLHF,TGTGCCAGCAGTTTGAGCTCCTATAATTCACCCCTCCACTTT
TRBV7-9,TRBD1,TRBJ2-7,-,CASSPGQGAYEQYF,TGTGCCAGCAGTCCGGGACAGGGGGCCTACGAGCAGTACTTC
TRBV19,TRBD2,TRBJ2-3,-,CASSITRAPQTSGFGLDTQYF,TGTGCCAGTAGTATAACACGTGCACCTCAGACTAGCGGTTTCGGGTTGGATACGCAGTATTTT
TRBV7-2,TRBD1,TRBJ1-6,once,CASSVGQGYSPLHF,TGTGCCAGCAGCGTGGGACAGGGGTATTCACCCCTCCACTTT
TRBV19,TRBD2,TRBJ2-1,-,CASSIEGLAGGSPYRNEQFF,TGTGCCAGTAGTATAGAGGGGTTAGCGGGAGGTTCGCCTTATCGGAATGAGCAGTTCTTC
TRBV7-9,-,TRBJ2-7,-,CASSHDSFPQYF,TGTGCCAGCAGCCACGACTCCTTTCCCCAGTACTTC
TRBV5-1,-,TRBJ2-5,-,CASRHGETQYF,TGCGCCAGCAGACACGGGGAGACCCAGTACTTC
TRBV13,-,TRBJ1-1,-,CASSYTGTEAFF,TGTGCCAGCAGCTATACTGGGACTGAAGCTTTCTTT
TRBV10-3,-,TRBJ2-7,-,CAISETGGYEQYF,TGTGCCATCAGTGAGACAGGAGGGTACGAGCAGTACTTC
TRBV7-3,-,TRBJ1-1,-,CASSLNPYPGSEAFF,TGTGCCAGCAGCTTAAACCCATACCCGGGGAGTGAAGCTTTCTTT
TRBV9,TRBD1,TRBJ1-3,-,CASSVGGQPSSGNTIYF,TGTGCCAGCAGCGTAGGGGGACAGCCTTCCTCTGGAAACACCATATATTTT
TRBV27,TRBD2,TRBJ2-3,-,CASSQLAGVSTDTQYF,TGTGCCAGCAGTCAACTAGCGGGCGTTAGCACAGATACGCAGTATTTT
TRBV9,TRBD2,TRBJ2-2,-,CASSVELAATGELFF,TGTGCCAGCAGCGTAGAGCTAGCGGCGACCGGGGAGCTGTTTTTT
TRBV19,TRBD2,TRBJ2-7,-,CASSAFSGRAAYEQYF,TGTGCCAGTAGTGCCTTTAGCGGGAGGGCCGCGTACGAGCAGTACTTC
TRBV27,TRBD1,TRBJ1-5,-,CASSLSGTAAFSSNQPQHF,TGTGCCAGCAGTTTATCCGGGACAGCCGCGTTCTCGAGCAATCAGCCCCAGCATTTT
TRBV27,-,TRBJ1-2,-,CASSLSRLYGYTF,TGTGCCAGCAGTTTATCACGGCTCTATGGCTACACCTTC
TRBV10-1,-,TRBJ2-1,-,CASSETGTNNEQFF,TGCGCCAGCAGTGAAACCGGGACAAACAATGAGCAGTTCTTC
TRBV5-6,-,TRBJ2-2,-,CASSTTQAGELFF,TGTGCCAGCAGCACGACCCAGGCCGGGGAGCTGTTTTTT
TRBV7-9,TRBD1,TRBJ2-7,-,CASSSGDRAYEQYF,TGTGCCAGCAGCTCGGGGGACAGGGCTTACGAGCAGTACTTC
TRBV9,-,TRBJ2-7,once,CASSVGNSATYEQYF,TGTGCCAGCAGCGTAGGTAATAGCGCAACCTACGAGCAGTACTTC
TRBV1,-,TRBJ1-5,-,CTSSPLKGASNQPQHF,TGCACCAGCAGCCCGCTTAAGGGGGCGAGCAATCAGCCCCAGCATTTT
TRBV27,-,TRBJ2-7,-,CASSLRASYEQYF,TGTGCCAGCAGTTTGAGGGCCTCCTACGAGCAGTACTTC
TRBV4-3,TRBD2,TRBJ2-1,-,CASSRTSESSYNEQFF,TGCGCCAGCAGTCGGACTAGCGAGAGCTCCTACAATGAGCAGTTCTTC
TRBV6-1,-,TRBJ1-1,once,CASSEEGTNTEAFF,TGTGCCAGCAGTGAAGAGGGTACGAACACTGAAGCTTTCTTT
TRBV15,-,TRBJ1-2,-,CATSRGAGGFFGYTF,TGTGCCACCAGCAGAGGGGCGGGAGGCTTCTTTGGCTACACCTTC
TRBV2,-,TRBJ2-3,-,CASQTFFSGGTDTQYF,TGTGCCAGTCAGACCTTTTTTAGTGGAGGCACAGATACGCAGTATTTT
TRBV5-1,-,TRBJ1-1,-,CASSPGTGMNTEAFF,TGCGCCAGCAGCCCGGGGACCGGTATGAACACTGAAGCTTTCTTT
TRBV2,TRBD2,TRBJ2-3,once,CASRRGGVWDTQYF,TGTGCCAGCAGGCGGGGGGGGGTTTGGGATACGCAGTATTTT
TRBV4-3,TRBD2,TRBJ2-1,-,CASSQASGVAYNEQFF,TGCGCCAGCAGCCAAGCCAGCGGGGTTGCCTACAATGAGCAGTTCTTC
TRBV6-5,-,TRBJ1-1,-,CASSSNTEAFF,TGTGCCAGCAGCTCGAACACTGAAGCTTTCTTT
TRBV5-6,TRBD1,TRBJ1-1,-,CASSPPEGAWTEAFF,TGTGCCAGCAGCCCGCCGGAGGGGGCTTGGACTGAAGCTTTCTTT
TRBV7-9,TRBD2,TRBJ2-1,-,CASSLTLAGGRNEQFF,TGTGCCAGCAGCCTAACACTAGCGGGGGGGCGCAATGAGCAGTTCTTC
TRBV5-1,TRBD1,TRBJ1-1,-,CASSGDRVEAFF,TGCGCCAGCAGCGGGGACAGGGTTGAAGCTTTCTTT
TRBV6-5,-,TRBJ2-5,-,CASSYVDGGETQYF,TGTGCCAGCAGTTACGTCGACGGTGGGGAGACCCAGTACTTC
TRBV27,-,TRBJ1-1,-,CASSPGISMNTEAFF,TGTGCCAGCAGCCCTGGAATTTCCATGAACACTGAAGCTTTCTTT
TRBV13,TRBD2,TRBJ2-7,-,CASSLRGSGGPHSYEQYF,TGTGCCAGCAGCTTACGGGGTAGCGGGGGCCCCCACTCCTACGAGCAGTACTTC
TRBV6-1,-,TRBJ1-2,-,CASSGHARLNYGYTF,TGTGCCAGCAGCGGACACGCCAGATTGAACTATGGCTACACCTTC
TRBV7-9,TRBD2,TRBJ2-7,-,CASSPPAGVHEQYF,TGTGCCAGCAGCCCGCCGGCGGGAGTCCACGAGCAGTACTTC
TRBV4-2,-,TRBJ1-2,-,CASSQVSQTYGYTF,TGTGCCAGCAGCCAAGTGTCCCAAACCTATGGCTACACCTTC
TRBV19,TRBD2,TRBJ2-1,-,CASLQTSGRLHNEQFF,TGTGCCAGTCTCCAGACTAGCGGGAGACTCCACAATGAGCAGTTCTTC
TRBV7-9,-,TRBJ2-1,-,CASSPPMNSPYYNEQFF,TGTGCCAGCAGCCCCCCGATGAACAGCCCATATTACAATGAGCAGTTCTTC
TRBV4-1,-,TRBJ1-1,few,CASSFVVNTEAFF,TGCGCCAGCAGCTTCGTCGTTAACACTGAAGCTTTCTTT
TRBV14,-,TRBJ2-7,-,CASSQGRGRNHYEQYF,TGTGCCAGCAGCCAAGGACGGGGGCGAAACCACTACGAGCAGTACTTC
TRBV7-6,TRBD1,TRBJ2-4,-,CASSLGQGINIQYF,TGTGCCAGCAGCCTGGGACAGGGGATAAACATTCAGTACTTC